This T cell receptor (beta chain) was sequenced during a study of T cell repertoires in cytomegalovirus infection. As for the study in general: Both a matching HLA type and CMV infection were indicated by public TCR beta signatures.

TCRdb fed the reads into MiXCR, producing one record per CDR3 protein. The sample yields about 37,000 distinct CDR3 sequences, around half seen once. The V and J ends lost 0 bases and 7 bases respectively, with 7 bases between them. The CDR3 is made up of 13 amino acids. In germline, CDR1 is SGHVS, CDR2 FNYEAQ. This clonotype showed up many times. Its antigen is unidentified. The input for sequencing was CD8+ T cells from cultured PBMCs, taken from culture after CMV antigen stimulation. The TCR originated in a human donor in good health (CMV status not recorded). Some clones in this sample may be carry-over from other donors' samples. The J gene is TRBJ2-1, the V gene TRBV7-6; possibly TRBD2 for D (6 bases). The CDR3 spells CASSLAGGNEQFF. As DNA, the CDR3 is TGTGCCAGCAGCTTAGCGGGGGGAAATGAGCAGTTCTTC.